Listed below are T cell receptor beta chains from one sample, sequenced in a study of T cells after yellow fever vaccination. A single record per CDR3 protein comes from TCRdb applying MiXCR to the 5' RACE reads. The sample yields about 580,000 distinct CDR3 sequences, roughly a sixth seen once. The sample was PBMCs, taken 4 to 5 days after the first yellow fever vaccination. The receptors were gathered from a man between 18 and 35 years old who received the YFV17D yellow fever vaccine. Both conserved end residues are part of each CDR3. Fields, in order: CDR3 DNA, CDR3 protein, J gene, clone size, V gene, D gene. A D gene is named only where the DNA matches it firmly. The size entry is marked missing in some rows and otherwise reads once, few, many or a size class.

TGCGCCAGCAGCCCGGGGACAGGGGATGGGGAGACCCAGTACTTC | CASSPGTGDGETQYF | TRBJ2-5 | few | TRBV5-1 | TRBD1
TGTGCCAGCAGCCCAGCGAGAGGGCAGGGGTACAATGAGCAGTTCTTC | CASSPARGQGYNEQFF | TRBJ2-1 | NA | TRBV7-7 | NA
TGTGCCAGCAGCTCAGACCCCCTTGTCATCCAGGAGACCCAGTACTTC | CASSSDPLVIQETQYF | TRBJ2-5 | NA | TRBV7-9 | NA
TGCAGTGCTAGAAGGACTAGCGGGGGGGGTGAGACCCAGTACTTC | CSARRTSGGGETQYF | TRBJ2-5 | NA | TRBV20-1 | TRBD2
TGCAGCCCCCTCCGGGTGAACACTGAAGCTTTCTTT | CSPLRVNTEAFF | TRBJ1-1 | many | TRBV29-1 | NA
TGTGCCAGCGCACTCCGCCGGGGAGGGGATCAGCCCCAGCATTTT | CASALRRGGDQPQHF | TRBJ1-5 | few | TRBV2 | NA
TGTGCCAGCAGCCAGAGGACTAGAGCTAGGAATGAGCAGTTCTTC | CASSQRTRARNEQFF | TRBJ2-1 | few | TRBV6-2/TRBV6-3 | TRBD2
TGTGCCACCAGCAGGCCACCGGGAGCGGAAACCGGGGAGCTGTTTTTT | CATSRPPGAETGELFF | TRBJ2-2 | few | TRBV15 | NA
TGTGCCAGCAGCATAGGGATTAGGGAAGCTTTCTTT | CASSIGIREAFF | TRBJ1-1 | NA | TRBV7-9 | NA
TGCAGCGTTGAGGGGACTAGCGGGAGGGAGACCCAGTACTTC | CSVEGTSGRETQYF | TRBJ2-5 | NA | TRBV29-1 | TRBD2
TGCGCCAGCAGCGAAACAGGGTTCACAGATACGCAGTATTTT | CASSETGFTDTQYF | TRBJ2-3 | NA | TRBV5-1 | NA
TGTGCCTGGAGTGGAGGGACTAGCGGGTTGGGAGAGACCCAGTACTTC | CAWSGGTSGLGETQYF | TRBJ2-5 | NA | TRBV30 | TRBD2
TGTGCCAGCAGTTTTTCCGGGGGGAGATTCACCGGGGAGCTGTTTTTT | CASSFSGGRFTGELFF | TRBJ2-2 | NA | TRBV12-3/TRBV12-4 | TRBD2
TGTGCCAGCAGCCAAGGGGAGGCGGGCAATGAGCAGTTCTTC | CASSQGEAGNEQFF | TRBJ2-1 | many | TRBV3-1 | NA
TGCGCCAGCAGCACCGGGACAGGGGACACAGATACGCAGTATTTT | CASSTGTGDTDTQYF | TRBJ2-3 | many | TRBV5-1 | TRBD1
TGCAGTGCTAGAAGGGGCTACAGGGATCAGCCCCAGCATTTT | CSARRGYRDQPQHF | TRBJ1-5 | NA | TRBV20-1 | NA
TGCAGCGTTGATGGCACGGGTTTGGAAACTGAAGCTTTCTTT | CSVDGTGLETEAFF | TRBJ1-1 | many | TRBV29-1 | NA
TGTGCCAGCAGCACCCCTCCGGGACAGGGGAGTTATGGCTACACCTTC | CASSTPPGQGSYGYTF | TRBJ1-2 | NA | TRBV21-1 | NA
TGCGCCAGCAGCTATCGGACAGGGGCGTTGAACACTGAAGCTTTCTTT | CASSYRTGALNTEAFF | TRBJ1-1 | NA | TRBV5-1 | TRBD1
TGCAGTGCTAGAGATCGGTGGCGGGGGGGGCCCGAGTTCTTC | CSARDRWRGGPEFF | TRBJ2-1 | many | TRBV20-1 | TRBD2
TGTGCCAGCAGCAACAAACTATACGAGCAGTACTTC | CASSNKLYEQYF | TRBJ2-7 | few | TRBV7-2 | NA
TGCGCCAGCAGCTTGGTTGGCCCTGGAAACACCATATATTTT | CASSLVGPGNTIYF | TRBJ1-3 | many | TRBV5-1 | NA
TGTGCCAGTAGTTTTTCTCCTTATGGCTACACCTTC | CASSFSPYGYTF | TRBJ1-2 | NA | TRBV19 | NA
TGCGCCAGCAGCCAAGAGACTTCCTGGTGGGAGACCCAGTACTTC | CASSQETSWWETQYF | TRBJ2-5 | few | TRBV4-1 | NA
TGTGCCAGCAAAGTGACAATCCGGGACAGGGGCCCAGATACGCAGTATTTT | CASKVTIRDRGPDTQYF | TRBJ2-3 | NA | TRBV6-1 | TRBD1
TGTGCCAGCAGCGTCCCATTTGAAAAACTGTTTTTT | CASSVPFEKLFF | TRBJ1-4 | few | TRBV11-2 | NA
TGTGCCAGCAGCTCCCCCCGAGACTTGTCTGAGCAGTTCTTC | CASSSPRDLSEQFF | TRBJ2-1 | NA | TRBV7-9 | NA
TGTGCCAGCAGTTACTGGGAGACCCAGTACTTC | CASSYWETQYF | TRBJ2-5 | few | TRBV6-6 | NA
TGTGCCAGCAGCTTGCGAACTAGCCCGACAGATACGCAGTATTTT | CASSLRTSPTDTQYF | TRBJ2-3 | NA | TRBV7-2 | NA
TGCAGCGTTGAAGTCCCCCAGGGAGGGACTGAAGCTTTCTTT | CSVEVPQGGTEAFF | TRBJ1-1 | few | TRBV29-1 | NA
TGTGCCAGCAGCTTAGGTTCGGGGACCTACAATGAGCAGTTCTTC | CASSLGSGTYNEQFF | TRBJ2-1 | few | TRBV7-2 | NA
TGCGCCAGCAGCTTGGGCTGGGGGCCTAACTATGGCTACACCTTC | CASSLGWGPNYGYTF | TRBJ1-2 | few | TRBV5-1 | NA
TGTGCCAGCAGGGGGAGCGGAAGCCAGCCCCAGCATTTT | CASRGSGSQPQHF | TRBJ1-5 | NA | TRBV12-3/TRBV12-4 | NA
TGCAGTGCTAGGAGGACAGGGGCCTACGAGCAGTACTTC | CSARRTGAYEQYF | TRBJ2-7 | once | TRBV20-1 | TRBD1
TGTGCCAGCACGGATAGCAATCAGCCCCAGCATTTT | CASTDSNQPQHF | TRBJ1-5 | many | TRBV6-2/TRBV6-3 | NA
TGTGCCAGCAGCACTACAGGGCTCCTGATAGATACGCAGTATTTT | CASSTTGLLIDTQYF | TRBJ2-3 | few | TRBV5-5 | NA
TGTGCCAGCAGCCCCCCTTCAGGGTGCAATGAGCAGTTCTTC | CASSPPSGCNEQFF | TRBJ2-1 | few | TRBV21-1 | NA